A single sample gave rise to the 29 T cell receptor beta chains below, sequenced in a study of regulatory T cells in long-lasting Graves disease. This sample's time point: persistent/refractory GD, antithyroid drugs over 5 years with positive TRAb. RNA isolated from PBMCs was used to make the TCR library. Libraries of TCR beta came from iRepertoire HTBI primers plus Arm-PCR of CDR3 regions. TCRdb analysed the multiplex PCR reads with MiXCR anew, one entry per CDR3 protein. The sample shows approximately 470,000 distinct CDR3 sequences, about a fifth of them seen only once. Sequencing used peripheral blood mononuclear cells (PBMCs), obtained when the disease was refractory, from a patient treated with antithyroid drugs. The receptors stem from a female donor with Graves disease.

The sample holds many counts of this clonotype. The DNA for the CDR3 is TGTGCCAGCTCAGCGACAGGGGGTGGCACTGAAGCTTTCTTT. As protein: CASSATGGGTEAFF. The chain carries TRBV18 and TRBJ1-1, with 9 bases identical to TRBD1. This CDR3 comprises 14 residues. V trimming: 5 bases; J trimming: 4 bases; junction bases outside the gene matches: 5. CDR1 is KGHSH, CDR2 LQKENI, per germline.

The chain combines TRBV6-1 with TRBJ1-5; D uncertain. This CDR3 contains 15 residues. Trimming removed 5 bases from V and 0 bases from J, with 11 bases in between. CDR1 and CDR2 from the germline V gene are MNHNS and SASEGT. The CDR3 bases are TGTGCCAGCAGTCAACAGAGACTTAGCAATCAGCCCCAGCATTTT. This encodes CASSQQRLSNQPQHF.

This sequence joins TRBV15 and TRBJ1-2; perhaps TRBD1 as D (5 bases). Germline V gene sequence: CDR1 LNHNV, CDR2 YYDKDF (reference sequence). CDR3 length: 13 amino acids. V lost 2 bases and J lost 1, with 5 bases in between. CDR3 loop: CATSRQGNYGYTF. DNA for the CDR3: TGTGCCACCAGCAGACAGGGTAACTATGGCTACACCTTC.

The chain combines TRBV6-2 or TRBV6-3 with TRBJ1-2; D call uncertain. The germline CDR1 and CDR2 sequences are MNHEY and SVGEGT. This CDR3 has 14 residues. Trimming took 3 bases from V and 6 from J, leaving 14 bases between them. For the CDR3, the DNA is TGTGCCAGCAGTTATCCCTGGAGCGGCCATGGCTACACCTTC. It is translated as CASSYPWSGHGYTF.

This clonotype occurred a few times. The chain links TRBV7-9 to TRBJ1-2; weak D call: TRBD1 (5 bases). Trimming removed 5 bases from V and 6 bases from J, with 10 bases in between. The CDR3 covers 12 residues. CDR1 and CDR2 (germline): SEHNR, FQNEAQ (reference sequence). CDR3 in DNA: TGTGCCAGCAGCGTCCAGGGAGATGGCTACACCTTC. The encoded protein is CASSVQGDGYTF.

This clonotype was observed many times. J is TRBJ2-5 and V is TRBV7-3; weak D call: TRBD2 (5 bases). The V end was cut by 2 bases, the J end by 4 bases, with 17 bases between. The CDR3 runs 16 residues. Germline loops: CDR1 SGHTA, CDR2 FQGTGA. The CDR3 spells CASSLHPGMLRETQYF. The CDR3 bases are TGTGCCAGCAGCTTACACCCGGGGATGCTCCGAGAGACCCAGTACTTC.

The CDR3 DNA reads as TGTGCCAGCAGCTTAAACGATGGCACAGATACGCAGTATTTT. This translates into CASSLNDGTDTQYF. The rearrangement joins TRBV7-2 to TRBJ2-3, with D unresolved. This CDR3 has 14 residues. Trimming pared 2 bases from V and 1 base from J, leaving 7 bases between. Germline V CDR1 and CDR2: SGHTA, FQGNSA. Full variable domain (rest looked up from reference TRBV7-2 and TRBJ2-3): GAGVSQSPSNKVTEKGKDVELRCDPISGHTALYWYRQSLGQGLEFLIYFQGNSAPDKSGLPSDRFSAERTGGSVSTLTIQRTQQEDSAVYLCASSLNDGTDTQYFGPGTRLTVL.

The V and J genes are TRBV4-2 and TRBJ1-2, with D unresolved. This CDR3 spans 12 amino acids. Germline loops: CDR1 LGHNA, CDR2 YNFKEQ. Trimming removed 0 bases from V and 7 bases from J, with 6 bases in between. The CDR3 reads CASSQDSGGYTF. For the CDR3, the DNA is TGTGCCAGCAGCCAAGATTCCGGTGGCTACACCTTC.

Ten or more counts support this clonotype. The chain couples TRBV12-3 or TRBV12-4 to TRBJ2-2; D gene ambiguous. The germline V and J ends were trimmed by 3 bases and 1 base, with 9 bases remaining between them. The CDR3 is 15 amino acids. The DNA for the CDR3 is TGTGCCAGCAGTTTGCGCCCACTGAACACCGGGGAGCTGTTTTTT. Translated: CASSLRPLNTGELFF.

The sample holds one count of this clonotype. The V call is TRBV4-1, the J call TRBJ2-7, with D unresolved. Germline lookup yields CDR1 MGHRA and CDR2 YSYEKL. This CDR3 spans 15 amino acids. V was pared by 1 base and J by 3 bases, with 13 bases between. The CDR3 sequence is CASSQVEQIFYEQYF. The CDR3 DNA reads as TGCGCCAGCAGCCAAGTCGAACAGATATTCTACGAGCAGTACTTC.

This chain connects TRBV19 to TRBJ2-2; possibly TRBD1 or TRBD2 for D (5 bases each). This CDR3 has 14 residues. V dropped 2 bases and J dropped 7 bases, with 11 bases sitting between them. The germline V gene encodes CDR1 LNHDA and CDR2 SQIVND (reference sequence). CDR3 sequence (DNA): TGTGCCAGTAGTATAACGGGGCAGGGCGGGGAGCTGTTTTTT. Its protein is CASSITGQGGELFF.

This chain uses TRBV5-6 with TRBJ2-7; 7 bases are a match to TRBD1. After removal of 2 bases from V and 2 bases from J, the junction contained 7 bases not matched to a gene. The V gene's germline CDR1 is SGHDT and CDR2 YYEEEE. The CDR3 is 15 residues long. The chain's CDR3 is CASSLSADRAYEQYF. Written as DNA, the CDR3 is TGTGCCAGCAGCTTATCGGCCGACAGGGCCTACGAGCAGTACTTC.

This clonotype was seen ten or more times. V usage is TRBV20-1 and J usage is TRBJ2-7; TRBD2 might be the D (5 bases). The V end was cut by 3 bases, the J end by 2 bases, with 17 bases between. The germline V gene has CDR1 DFQATT and CDR2 SNEGSKA (reference sequence). CDR3 length: 15 residues. The CDR3 DNA reads TGCAGTGCTAGTTCCTCGGCTAGCTGGACCTACGAGCAGTACTTC. Its protein is CSASSSASWTYEQYF.

This clonotype was detected ten times or more. V and J are TRBV2 and TRBJ1-5, with 11 positions matching TRBD1. Trimming at V came to 6 bases and at J to 3 bases, leaving 4 bases not matched to a gene. Germline V lookup: CDR1 SNHLY, CDR2 FYNNEI. This CDR3 has 15 amino acids. The CDR3 sequence is CASSGDRGYNQPQHF. In DNA, the CDR3 is TGTGCCAGCAGCGGGGACAGGGGGTACAATCAGCCCCAGCATTTT.

CDR3 in DNA: TGTGCCAGCATGACAGGGGATCAAGCGGGAGTCGGTACGCAGTATTTT. This gives the protein CASMTGDQAGVGTQYF. The chain carries TRBV28 and TRBJ2-3, with D perhaps TRBD1 or TRBD2 (8 bases each). Trimming removed 7 bases at V and 8 bases at J, with 25 bases between. CDR3 length: 16 amino acids. The germline V gene has CDR1 MDHEN and CDR2 SYDVKM. Drawing the rest from reference TRBV28 and TRBJ2-3, the complete variable domain is DVKVTQSSRYLVKRTGEKVFLECVQDMDHENMFWYRQDPGLGLRLIYFSYDVKMKEKGDIPEGYSVSREKKERFSLILESASTNQTSMYLCASMTGDQAGVGTQYFGPGTRLTVL.

A few counts support this clonotype. The J gene is TRBJ2-5, the V gene TRBV7-2; D might be TRBD1 (5 bases). The ends were cut back, 5 bases at V and 5 bases at J, with 27 bases in the middle. The CDR3 consists of 18 residues. Germline-derived CDR1 and CDR2 are SGHTA and FQGNSA. The CDR3 region is CASSDAIADSGVGETQYF. CDR3 DNA: TGTGCCAGCAGCGACGCGATAGCAGACAGTGGGGTGGGGGAGACCCAGTACTTC.

With respect to this clonotype: A much larger clone differs by one base, so this may be a read error. V is TRBV29-1 and J is TRBJ1-5; TRBD1 matches at 9 bases. The CDR3 extends over 14 amino acids. From germline, CDR1 is SQVTM and CDR2 ANQGSEA. Unmatched junction bases numbered 8, after V lost 7 bases and J lost 4 bases. In nucleotides, the CDR3 is TGCAGCGCTGCGGGGGACAGGGATAATCAGCCCCAGCATTTT. This sequence encodes CSAAGDRDNQPQHF.

The sample holds many counts of this clonotype. This chain joins TRBV7-2 and TRBJ2-7; unclear D gene. There are 15 residues in the CDR3. The germline V and J ends were trimmed by 8 bases and 4 bases, with 21 bases remaining between them. Germline V lookup: CDR1 SGHTA, CDR2 FQGNSA. CDR3: CASRPRALVDYEQYF. CDR3 in DNA: TGTGCCAGCCGCCCTCGGGCCTTAGTCGATTACGAGCAGTACTTC.

The chain carries TRBV15 and TRBJ2-5; possibly TRBD1 or TRBD2 for D (5 bases each). This CDR3 has 14 residues. V lost 3 bases, J lost 5 bases, and 13 bases lay in between. Germline CDR1 is LNHNV and CDR2 is YYDKDF (reference sequence). The DNA of the CDR3 is TGTGCCACCAGCAGCCCGGGGACCGATGAGACCCAGTACTTC. As protein: CATSSPGTDETQYF.

This clonotype has a count of ten or more. The chain joins TRBV27 to TRBJ2-7; D gene unclear. V lost 0 bases, J lost 5 bases, and 17 bases lay in between. The CDR3 has 16 amino acids. Germline assignment: CDR1 MNHEY and CDR2 SMNVEV (reference sequence). The CDR3 DNA reads as TGTGCCAGCAGTTTATCGAGAATAAGGGTTTCGGACGAGCAGTACTTC. It is translated as CASSLSRIRVSDEQYF.

This clonotype appeared many times. This chain links TRBV2 with TRBJ1-1; D is uncertain. The germline V gene has CDR1 SNHLY and CDR2 FYNNEI. The V and J ends lost 4 bases and 0 bases respectively, with 12 bases between them. The CDR3 contains 15 residues. The CDR3 DNA follows: TGTGCCAGCAGTGGATCACGGATTATGAACACTGAAGCTTTCTTT. Translated, it gives CASSGSRIMNTEAFF.

The table lists this clonotype with many counts. J is TRBJ2-5 and V is TRBV30, with D possibly TRBD2 on 6 matching bases. The ends were cut back, 2 bases at V and 1 base at J, with 8 bases in the middle. Germline CDR1 is GTSNPN and CDR2 is SVGIG (reference sequence). This CDR3 comprises 13 residues. The CDR3 region has the DNA TGTGCCTGGAGTTCCGGGGGCCAAGAGACCCAGTACTTC. Protein: CAWSSGGQETQYF.

In this sample, this clonotype turned up many times. The chain employs TRBV28 and TRBJ1-1, with D possibly TRBD1 on 5 matching bases. The CDR3 covers 15 residues. V was clipped by 1 base and J by 4 bases, with 13 bases between them. The germline V gene encodes CDR1 MDHEN and CDR2 SYDVKM. The CDR3 nucleotides read TGTGCCAGCAGTTTATTGGCGGGGGGGAGCACTGAAGCTTTCTTT. Residues: CASSLLAGGSTEAFF. Full variable domain (outside the CDR3, taken from reference TRBV28 and TRBJ1-1): DVKVTQSSRYLVKRTGEKVFLECVQDMDHENMFWYRQDPGLGLRLIYFSYDVKMKEKGDIPEGYSVSREKKERFSLILESASTNQTSMYLCASSLLAGGSTEAFFGQGTRLTVV.

This clonotype was recorded at least ten times. The chain joins TRBV11-2 to TRBJ1-1; 8 bases are a match to TRBD1. Per germline, CDR1 SGHAT and CDR2 FQNNGV. Trimming cost V 5 bases and J 5 bases; bases outside gene matches: 10. There are 15 residues in the CDR3. The CDR3 region is CASSLLYRGDTEAFF. The CDR3 nucleotides read TGTGCCAGCAGCCTTCTTTACAGGGGGGATACTGAAGCTTTCTTT.

In this sample, this clonotype turned up many times. The chain employs TRBV27 and TRBJ1-1; TRBD1 might be the D (5 bases). V was clipped by 7 bases and J by 5 bases, with 20 bases between them. Germline V gene data show CDR1 as MNHEY and CDR2 as SMNVEV (reference sequence). The CDR3 is made up of 15 amino acids. CDR3 sequence reads: CASTTVTVWGTEAFF. Written as DNA, the CDR3 is TGTGCCAGCACCACAGTGACAGTTTGGGGGACTGAAGCTTTCTTT.

Ten or more counts support this clonotype. V is TRBV27 and J is TRBJ2-7; D remains ambiguous. The CDR3 runs 15 residues. Germline V gene sequence: CDR1 MNHEY, CDR2 SMNVEV (reference sequence). Trimming removed 2 bases from V and 2 bases from J, with 13 bases in between. The DNA of the CDR3 is TGTGCCAGCAGTTTACGTAAGGGTGAAACCTACGAGCAGTACTTC. It is translated as CASSLRKGETYEQYF.

In its sample, this clonotype was seen many times. The genes are TRBV27 and TRBJ2-7, with TRBD2 identical over 12 bases. From germline, CDR1 is MNHEY and CDR2 SMNVEV (reference sequence). The CDR3 totals 17 residues. The junction had 10 bases not matched to a gene; V was cut back by 4 bases and J by 3 bases. In nucleotides, the CDR3 is TGTGCCAGCAGTTCAGGGACTAGCGGGTCCGTTTTCTACGAGCAGTACTTC. It specifies CASSSGTSGSVFYEQYF.

This clonotype was counted many times. V usage is TRBV11-2 and J usage is TRBJ1-2; 8 positions match TRBD1. V shed 7 bases, J shed 2 bases, and the junction held 3 bases outside the gene matches. CDR1 is SGHAT and CDR2 is FQNNGV in the germline V gene. CDR3 length: 13 amino acids. The CDR3 loop is CASNRQGNYGYTF. The CDR3 DNA is TGTGCCAGCAACCGACAGGGGAACTATGGCTACACCTTC.

This clonotype was seen more than once but under ten times. CDR3 DNA: TGTGCCAGCAGCTTCGGGCGGCTCGCAGTGTCCGAGCAGTACTTC. This encodes CASSFGRLAVSEQYF. The rearrangement uses TRBV5-4 and TRBJ2-7; D is uncertain. The CDR3 is made up of 15 amino acids. Trimming removed 2 bases from V and 6 bases from J, with 18 bases in between. The germline CDR1 and CDR2 sequences are SGHNT and YYREEE (reference sequence).